Listed here is a single TCR beta chain. Antigen: not known. The source of the sample is a study of cytomegalovirus exposure and HLA in healthy donors. Study-level findings and limits: In a later analysis, the majority of CMV-associated beta chains seemingly showed HLA restriction.

CDR1 is MNHNY, CDR2 SVGAGI, per germline (reference sequence). V lost 2 bases, J lost 5 bases, and 6 bases lay in between. This CDR3 spans 13 amino acids. Researchers ran the PCR with 60 Vbeta and 13 Jbeta primers. Assay used: immunoSEQ multiplex PCR; TCRdb lists only in-frame clones, some missing. Of about 180,000 clones listed, 77% are singletons. The material sequenced was PBMCs. The chain links TRBV6-6 to TRBJ2-2, with a tentative D call TRBD2 (6 bases). This receptor was obtained from a young man in good health and CMV-seronegative. CDR3: CASSYGGTGELFF. The CDR3 bases are TGTGCCAGCAGTTACGGGGGGACCGGGGAGCTGTTTTTT.